This T cell receptor (beta chain) emerged from a study of post-analysis software for immune sequencing data. Whole-study results and caveats: F-measure co-clustering was strong for batch-matched samples. Relative to controls, patients had a handful of TRBV segments at higher frequency, with TRBV5-6, TRBV5-1 and TRBV20-1 among these.

Unique molecular identifiers were carried by the TCR beta cDNA libraries. The authors obtained 540,000 or so cDNA molecules from around 1 to 9.1 million T cells. One entry per CDR3 protein, called by TCRdb with MiXCR from the PCR reads. This sample has hundreds of thousands of distinct CDR3 sequences, with about 40% found just once. Germline CDR1 reads MNHEY; CDR2 reads SMNVEV (reference sequence). Trimming pared 5 bases from V and 4 bases from J, leaving 9 bases between. The CDR3 spans 14 residues. Only a few counts were recorded for this clonotype. Its antigen is unknown. Sequencing was done on a sample of blood. This clonotype originated in a girl aged 2-9 years with multiple sclerosis. V gene TRBV27 combines with J gene TRBJ2-6; D assignment may be TRBD1 or TRBD2 (6 bases each). The chain's CDR3 is CASSRGRGANVLTF. Here the CDR3 DNA reads TGTGCCAGCAGTCGGGGGCGAGGGGCCAACGTCCTGACTTTC.